These T cell receptor beta chains were read from a single sample in a study of control samples from healthy donors and cancer patients. Using immunoSEQ multiplex PCR, the repertoire was profiled, and TCRdb retains in-frame clones only, with some absent. The sample carries more than 95,000 clones, 92% recorded once. Material: PBMCs. These receptors were obtained from a man at least 80 years old with head and neck cancer. Both conserved end residues are part of each CDR3. Each record gives: V gene, D gene, CDR3 length, clone size, J gene, CDR3 protein, CDR3 DNA. The D gene is left open where the match is weak. For some rows the clone size is stated as once, few or many, or as a class when expanded; others skip it.

V: TRBV6-5; D: .; length: 15; size: .; J: TRBJ2-7; CDR3: CASSYRVSGLYEQYF; DNA: TGTGCCAGCAGTTACAGGGTTAGCGGCCTCTACGAGCAGTACTTC
V: TRBV24-1; D: TRBD1; length: 15; size: .; J: TRBJ2-5; CDR3: CATSDRTGGEETQYF; DNA: TGTGCCACCAGTGACCGGACAGGGGGCGAAGAGACCCAGTACTTC
V: TRBV4-2; D: .; length: 17; size: .; J: TRBJ1-5; CDR3: CASSQDYRTGNNQPQHF; DNA: TGTGCCAGCAGCCAAGATTACCGGACGGGGAACAATCAGCCCCAGCATTTT
V: TRBV12-5; D: .; length: 15; size: .; J: TRBJ2-7; CDR3: CASGLDRGLTYEQYF; DNA: TGTGCTAGTGGTTTGGATCGAGGACTGACCTACGAGCAGTACTTC
V: TRBV5-8; D: TRBD1; length: 16; size: .; J: TRBJ1-5; CDR3: CASSLRQGAGNQPQHF; DNA: TGTGCCAGCAGCTTGAGACAGGGGGCAGGCAATCAGCCCCAGCATTTT
V: TRBV11-3; D: TRBD2; length: 15; size: .; J: TRBJ2-5; CDR3: CASSLGGGAPETQYF; DNA: TGTGCCAGCAGCTTAGGCGGGGGGGCACCAGAGACCCAGTACTTC
V: TRBV5-1; D: TRBD1; length: 14; size: .; J: TRBJ1-6; CDR3: CASTLDRANSPLHF; DNA: TGCGCCAGCACCCTGGACAGGGCGAATTCACCCCTCCACTTT
V: TRBV30; D: TRBD2; length: 20; size: .; J: TRBJ2-3; CDR3: CAWRPPPGAGGFIVSDTQYF; DNA: TGTGCCTGGAGGCCCCCCCCCGGGGCGGGGGGCTTTATCGTTTCAGATACGCAGTATTTT
V: TRBV19; D: .; length: 13; size: .; J: TRBJ1-1; CDR3: CASRTKGRLEAFF; DNA: TGTGCCAGTAGGACGAAGGGGCGGCTCGAAGCTTTCTTT
V: TRBV11-2; D: TRBD2; length: 15; size: .; J: TRBJ2-1; CDR3: CASSSLKAGHNEQFF; DNA: TGTGCCAGCAGTTCGTTGAAAGCGGGGCACAATGAGCAGTTCTTC
V: TRBV7-2; D: TRBD2; length: 14; size: few; J: TRBJ2-7; CDR3: CASSSPSGTYEQYF; DNA: TGTGCCAGCAGCTCCCCTAGCGGGACTTACGAGCAGTACTTC
V: TRBV7-9; D: .; length: 14; size: .; J: TRBJ2-1; CDR3: CASSAARGHNEQFF; DNA: TGTGCCAGCTCGGCGGCGCGGGGCCACAATGAGCAGTTCTTC
V: TRBV25-1; D: TRBD1; length: 15; size: .; J: TRBJ2-1; CDR3: CASSEWDRGYNEQFF; DNA: TGTGCCAGCAGTGAATGGGACAGGGGTTACAATGAGCAGTTCTTC
V: TRBV6-5; D: TRBD2; length: 15; size: .; J: TRBJ2-7; CDR3: CASSSPTSGSYEQYF; DNA: TGTGCCAGCAGTTCGCCGACTAGCGGGAGTTACGAGCAGTACTTC
V: TRBV11-2; D: TRBD1; length: 15; size: few; J: TRBJ2-7; CDR3: CASSLVGDRAYEQYF; DNA: TGTGCCAGCAGCTTAGTTGGTGACAGGGCCTACGAGCAGTACTTC